Each of the 25 T cell receptor beta chains below was sequenced from the same sample in a study of T cells in Graves' hyperthyroidism and ophthalmopathy. The source material, RNA transcripts, was used to amplify TCR beta CDR3 regions. Initially, a first-round RT-PCR of the TCR CDR3 employed the HTBI primer set. In TCRdb, the multiplex PCR reads were re-called with MiXCR into one record per CDR3 protein. The table shows roughly 570,000 distinct CDR3 sequences, with 40% to 55% occurring only once. Sequencing was performed on peripheral blood or thyroid tissue (not recorded which). The receptors shown here come from an adult woman with Graves' disease, either hyperthyroidism or ophthalmopathy (not recorded which).

This clonotype was seen only a few times. V and J are TRBV20-1 and TRBJ1-2; no clear D. Per the germline V gene, CDR1 is DFQATT and CDR2 is SNEGSKA (reference sequence). Trimming removed 0 bases at V and 12 bases at J, with 14 bases between. The CDR3 has 12 residues. CDR3 sequence reads: CSARDRRAGNTF. The CDR3 DNA sequence: TGCAGTGCTAGAGATAGAAGGGCTGGAAACACCTTC.

The rearrangement links TRBV19 to TRBJ2-5, with TRBD1 matching 8 bases. CDR3 size: 13 residues. The germline V gene encodes CDR1 LNHDA and CDR2 SQIVND (reference sequence). Losses at the gene ends were 6 bases for V and 2 bases for J; bases not matched to a gene: 2. CDR3 region: CASRDRAQETQYF. CDR3 bases: TGTGCCAGTAGGGACAGGGCGCAAGAGACCCAGTACTTC. The full variable domain, its missing parts supplied by reference TRBV19 and TRBJ2-5, is DGGITQSPKYLFRKEGQNVTLSCEQNLNHDAMYWYRQDPGQGLRLIYYSQIVNDFQKGDIAEGYSVSREKKESFPLTVTSAQKNPTAFYLCASRDRAQETQYFGPGTRLLVL.

This chain connects TRBV7-2 to TRBJ2-2, with 7 bases fitting TRBD2. The CDR3 totals 14 residues. V trimming: 4 bases; J trimming: 6 bases; junction bases outside the gene matches: 5. Germline V gene sequence: CDR1 SGHTA, CDR2 FQGNSA. CDR3 protein: CASSSGGGAGELFF. The CDR3 DNA reads as TGTGCCAGCAGCTCGGGCGGGGGAGCCGGGGAGCTGTTTTTT.

V is TRBV25-1 and J is TRBJ1-6; D is unresolved. From germline, CDR1 is MGHDK and CDR2 SYGVNS. This CDR3 region has 12 residues. V lost 6 bases to trimming and J lost 9 bases, with 9 bases between them. In nucleotides, the CDR3 is TGTGCCAGCAGGTCCGATGGTTCACCCCTCCACTTT. It is translated as CASRSDGSPLHF.

This clonotype has at least ten counts. The chain links TRBV12-5 to TRBJ1-1; D is ambiguous. Trimming removed 1 base from V and 0 bases from J, with 3 bases in between. The CDR3 is 13 residues long. From germline, CDR1 is LGHNT and CDR2 FRNRAP. The CDR3 bases are TGTGCTAGTGGTTTGGCCGTGAACACTGAAGCTTTCTTT. Its translation is CASGLAVNTEAFF.

V gene TRBV20-1 combines with J gene TRBJ1-2; D unclear. Trimming cost V 7 bases and J 8 bases, with 11 bases left between them. The germline V gene encodes CDR1 DFQATT and CDR2 SNEGSKA (reference sequence). CDR3 length equals 10 residues. The CDR3 here is CSGAKLGYTF. DNA for the CDR3: TGCAGTGGGGCGAAGTTGGGCTACACCTTC.

This chain connects TRBV28 to TRBJ2-5; tentative D call: TRBD1 (6 bases). CDR3 size: 13 residues. CDR1 and CDR2 (germline): MDHEN, SYDVKM. Trimming stripped 4 bases from V and 5 bases from J, with 11 bases between. The CDR3 is CASSSDTGETQYF. The CDR3 DNA reads TGTGCCAGCAGTTCGGACACAGGGGAGACCCAGTACTTC.

Comment on this clonotype: Being one base from a much bigger clone, this may be a read error. The J gene is TRBJ2-7, the V gene TRBV4-1, with no clear D. The CDR3 extends over 12 amino acids. CDR1 is MGHRA, CDR2 YSYEKL, per germline. The CDR3 DNA reads TGCGCCAGCAGCCAACTCCCGAACGAGCAGTGCTTC. Protein product: CASSQLPNEQCF.

This clonotype was observed many times. Written as DNA, the CDR3 is TGTGCCAGCAGTGAAGCGGGGCGGGGGCCTTTCGGCGAGCAGTACTTC. This gives the protein CASSEAGRGPFGEQYF. The chain couples TRBV2 to TRBJ2-7, with D tentatively TRBD2 (7 bases). Trimming removed 0 bases at V and 6 bases at J, with 18 bases between. The CDR3 is 16 amino acids. Germline V gene sequence: CDR1 SNHLY, CDR2 FYNNEI.

The genes are TRBV5-1 and TRBJ1-1; the D gene is possibly TRBD1 (5 bases). Germline-derived CDR1 and CDR2 are SGHRS and YFSETQ. The CDR3 runs to 14 residues. V gave up 4 bases and J gave up 6 bases, with 16 bases separating them. The CDR3 DNA follows: TGCGCCAGCAGCCCAAGCGGACACCCCTCTGAAGCTTTCTTT. Translated, it gives CASSPSGHPSEAFF.

This clonotype was seen a handful of times. The chain recombines TRBV27 with TRBJ1-5; 7 positions match TRBD1. Germline CDR1 and CDR2: MNHEY and SMNVEV (reference sequence). This CDR3 contains 18 residues. The V gene end was trimmed by 3 bases and the J gene end by 1 base; junction bases not matched to a gene: 12. CDR3 sequence: CASSFLGQLHESNQPQHF. Written as DNA, the CDR3 is TGTGCCAGCAGTTTCTTGGGACAGCTTCATGAGAGCAATCAGCCCCAGCATTTT.

This clonotype was detected only a few times. The chain links TRBV9 to TRBJ2-3, with D tentatively TRBD1 or TRBD2 (5 bases each). The CDR3 length is 14 residues. Germline V gives CDR1 SGDLS, CDR2 YYNGEE. Between the trimmed V and J ends, which lost 3 bases and 6 bases, there was a span of 14 bases. The CDR3 sequence is CASSGSRDGDTQYF. The CDR3 DNA is TGTGCCAGCAGCGGATCCCGGGACGGGGATACGCAGTATTTT.

On this clonotype itself: One end of the junction is discordant with germline, which a read error may explain. The rearrangement joins TRBV7-9 to TRBJ2-7; 7 bases map to TRBD1. This CDR3 comprises 14 residues. From germline, CDR1 is SEHNR and CDR2 FQNEAQ (reference sequence). The CDR3 here is CASSEDPGQTEQYF. The CDR3 nucleotides read TGCGCCAGCAGCGAAGATCCGGGACAGACCGAGCAGTACTTC.

Only one count was recorded for this clonotype. No conserved phenylalanine or tryptophan ends this CDR3, so it is likely a read error. No DNA is shown, since the ends of the CDR3 on it are uncertain; the CDR3 is the one TCRdb lists. The chain combines TRBV28 with TRBJ1-2. Germline loops: CDR1 MDHEN, CDR2 SYDVKM. Including both end residues, the CDR3 is 14 amino acids long. This CDR3 reads CASSVCSGYYGYTS.

The sample holds many counts of this clonotype. This chain links TRBV7-8 with TRBJ2-5; 8 bases agree with TRBD1. With V trimmed by 5 bases and J by 9 bases, 11 bases remained unmatched. This CDR3 contains 14 residues. Germline V gene sequence: CDR1 SGHVS, CDR2 FQNEAQ. The CDR3 sequence is CASSQRTGLGAQYF. The CDR3 DNA follows: TGTGCCAGCAGCCAAAGGACAGGGCTAGGGGCCCAGTACTTC.

J is TRBJ2-7 and V is TRBV5-1, with TRBD1 matching over 10 bases. V trimming: 4 bases; J trimming: 9 bases; junction bases outside the gene matches: 13. Germline V CDR1 and CDR2: SGHRS, YFSETQ. The CDR3 has 15 amino acids. The CDR3 reads CASSDPGQGKVRQYF. The CDR3 coding sequence is TGCGCCAGCAGCGATCCGGGACAGGGGAAGGTACGGCAGTACTTC.

This clonotype was counted many times. The chain links TRBV2 to TRBJ2-7, with 10 positions matching TRBD2. The CDR3 has 14 residues. The V segment lost 8 bases and the J segment 9 bases; nucleotides outside the gene matches: 13. The V gene's germline CDR1 is SNHLY and CDR2 FYNNEI. The CDR3 DNA sequence: TGTGCCAGCGATCCGGTTGTGGTAGCGGGAGGGCAGTACTTC. Translating it yields CASDPVVVAGGQYF.

This rearrangement joins TRBV2 to TRBJ2-5; 7 positions agree with TRBD1. The CDR3 length is 13 residues. Germline V CDR1 and CDR2: SNHLY, FYNNEI. The J segment lost 8 bases and the V segment lost 5 bases, leaving 8 bases of the junction unmatched. This CDR3 reads CASSYDRAGTQYF. CDR3 nucleotide sequence: TGTGCCAGCAGTTACGACAGGGCAGGTACCCAGTACTTC.

This clonotype was observed at least ten times. The chain carries TRBV10-3 and TRBJ1-2; possible D gene TRBD1, 6 bases. CDR3 length: 19 amino acids. V lost 5 bases and J 5 bases, leaving 30 bases between the germline ends. Germline V gene data show CDR1 as ENHRY and CDR2 as SYGVKD. The DNA of the CDR3 is TGTGCCATCAGTTTTTCGCACGCCTCCGGGACACAGGAAAATTATGGCTACACCTTC. Protein: CAISFSHASGTQENYGYTF.

This clonotype was picked up many times. The chain carries TRBV15 and TRBJ1-1; D gene uncertain. Germline V CDR1 and CDR2: LNHNV, YYDKDF (reference sequence). CDR3 length: 15 amino acids. The V and J ends lost 1 base and 0 bases respectively, with 9 bases between them. CDR3 loop: CATSRAVSMNTEAFF. DNA for the CDR3: TGTGCCACCAGCAGAGCGGTCTCCATGAACACTGAAGCTTTCTTT.

The chain recombines TRBV4-1 with TRBJ2-5; 9 bases are shared with TRBD2. Trimming at V came to 1 base and at J to 1 base, leaving 4 bases not matched to a gene. The germline CDR1 and CDR2 sequences are MGHRA and YSYEKL. The CDR3 has 16 residues. In nucleotides, the CDR3 is TGCGCCAGCAGCCAAGCGCTAGCGGGGACCCAAGAGACCCAGTACTTC. It codes for CASSQALAGTQETQYF.

This clonotype was seen many times. The gene calls are TRBV2 and TRBJ1-1; TRBD1 matches 7 bases. J lost 4 bases, V lost 6 bases, and 20 bases had no gene match. Germline CDR1 is SNHLY and CDR2 is FYNNEI. The CDR3 sequence is 18 residues long. The CDR3 DNA follows: TGTGCCAGCAGCCGGTCGCCCTTGACAGGGTCCCCCACCACTGAAGCTTTCTTT. Translating gives CASSRSPLTGSPTTEAFF.

This clonotype has a count of ten or more. The chain couples TRBV5-1 to TRBJ2-7; D not resolved. CDR3 size: 14 residues. Germline CDR1 SGHRS, CDR2 YFSETQ. V shed 3 bases and J shed 2 bases, with 12 bases lying between them. The CDR3 is CASSSNQDTYEQYF. The CDR3 DNA sequence: TGCGCCAGCAGCTCGAACCAAGACACCTACGAGCAGTACTTC.

This chain connects TRBV2 to TRBJ2-3; D unresolved. The germline V gene encodes CDR1 SNHLY and CDR2 FYNNEI. The CDR3 contains 14 residues. Between the trimmed V and J ends, which lost 7 bases and 0 bases, there was a span of 11 bases. The CDR3 here is CASIPTGSTDTQYF. CDR3 sequence (DNA): TGTGCCAGCATCCCCACCGGGAGCACAGATACGCAGTATTTT.

This clonotype was seen many times. This sequence joins TRBV10-3 and TRBJ1-4, with 9 nucleotides matching TRBD1. This CDR3 contains 13 residues. V was pared by 8 bases and J by 7 bases, with 5 bases of the junction left unmatched. The germline V gene has CDR1 ENHRY and CDR2 SYGVKD. The CDR3 sequence: CAIGDRAGEKLFF. The CDR3 coding sequence is TGTGCCATCGGGGACAGGGCGGGTGAAAAACTGTTTTTT.